A single sample gave rise to the 19 T cell receptor beta chains below, sequenced in a study of control samples from healthy donors and cancer patients (dated by TCRdb to 2019 to 2021). Library preparation used the immunoSEQ multiplex PCR assay. TCRdb took over this immuneACCESS table, retaining in-frame rearrangements with V and J assigned. Such tables are incomplete; in checked studies, under half of the missing clones stem from an unresolved V gene, and the remainder is unexplained. This sample has about 130,000 clones in its table, and roughly 90% of those were observed once. About 2.5% of the sample comes from the top ten. The specimen was blood. The receptors stem from a man in his forties in good health.

This chain joins TRBV13 and TRBJ1-4; no clear D gene. This CDR3 spans 14 amino acids. Trimming removed 3 bases from V and 5 bases from J, with 10 bases in between. Germline lookup yields CDR1 PRHDT and CDR2 FYEKMQ (reference sequence). The chain's CDR3 is CASSFAQMNEKLFF. The CDR3 DNA reads TGTGCCAGCAGCTTCGCACAGATGAATGAAAAACTGTTTTTT.

CDR3 bases: TGTGCCAGTACTAGACATCTTATTAGCAATCAGCCCCAGCATTTT. The encoded protein is CASTRHLISNQPQHF. This rearrangement joins TRBV19 to TRBJ1-5; D gene uncertain. From germline, CDR1 is LNHDA and CDR2 SQIVND (reference sequence). V was cut by 7 bases and J by 0 bases, with 13 bases left in between. This CDR3 is 15 amino acids long.

This chain links TRBV9 with TRBJ2-2; no clear D. V shed 0 bases and J shed 0 bases, with 9 bases lying between them. The germline CDR1 and CDR2 sequences are SGDLS and YYNGEE. CDR3 length: 16 residues. This chain's CDR3 is CASSVGVGPNTGELFF. In DNA form, the CDR3 reads TGTGCCAGCAGCGTAGGTGTTGGCCCGAACACCGGGGAGCTGTTTTTT.

The V gene is TRBV7-2, the J gene TRBJ2-3; 10 bases agree with TRBD2. This CDR3 comprises 16 residues. Trimming cost V 1 base and J 6 bases; bases outside gene matches: 7. Germline V gene lookup returns CDR1 SGHTA and CDR2 FQGNSA. The DNA of the CDR3 is TGTGCCAGCAGCTTAGGCCTAGCGGGGGTCGGTGATACGCAGTATTTT. It is translated as CASSLGLAGVGDTQYF.

J is TRBJ1-3 and V is TRBV18; D possibly corresponds to TRBD1 (5 bases). The V end was cut by 6 bases, the J end by 0 bases, with 12 bases between. CDR3 size: 15 residues. CDR1 and CDR2 from the germline V gene are KGHSH and LQKENI. The CDR3 here is CASSPTGYSGNTIYF. The CDR3 DNA reads TGTGCCAGCTCTCCCACAGGTTACTCTGGAAACACCATATATTTT.

The count of this clone is one. The chain uses TRBV2 and TRBJ1-4; no firm D call. This CDR3 spans 13 amino acids. Trimming removed 7 bases at V and 8 bases at J, with 14 bases between. In germline, CDR1 is SNHLY, CDR2 FYNNEI. The CDR3 sequence: CASTLEAPEKLFF. CDR3 DNA sequence: TGTGCCAGCACATTGGAGGCGCCCGAAAAACTGTTTTTT.

The gene calls are TRBV12-3 or TRBV12-4 and TRBJ1-3; D is unresolved. V lost 6 bases, J lost 6 bases, and 9 bases lay in between. CDR3 length: 12 amino acids. The DNA for the CDR3 is TGTGCCAGCAGAGAATCTTTAAACACCATATATTTT. It codes for CASRESLNTIYF.

This chain links TRBV9 with TRBJ1-1; 8 nucleotides agree with TRBD1. Germline V gives CDR1 SGDLS, CDR2 YYNGEE. Trimming removed 5 bases from V and 3 bases from J; junction bases left unmatched: 9. This CDR3 has 15 amino acids. CDR3 coding DNA: TGTGCCAGCAGTTTGCAGGGGGCTGGGTACACTGAAGCTTTCTTT. It yields the protein CASSLQGAGYTEAFF.

The V call is TRBV5-1, the J call TRBJ1-6, with 9 positions matching TRBD1. The V gene's germline CDR1 is SGHRS and CDR2 YFSETQ. There are 14 residues in the CDR3. V was clipped by 3 bases and J by 7 bases; unmatched bases: 2. In nucleotides, the CDR3 is TGCGCCAGCAGCTCAGGACAGGGGAATTCACCCCTCCACTTT. Translation gives CASSSGQGNSPLHF.

The chain recombines TRBV7-3 with TRBJ2-3, with TRBD1 identical over 7 bases. This CDR3 is built from 15 residues. Unmatched junction bases numbered 9, after V lost 5 bases and J lost 4 bases. Germline V lookup: CDR1 SGHTA, CDR2 FQGTGA. The CDR3 DNA reads TGTGCCAGCAGCAGCACAGGGGTCGGCGCAGATACGCAGTATTTT. Translating gives CASSSTGVGADTQYF.

The chain joins TRBV13 to TRBJ2-7; 9 nucleotides match TRBD1. The CDR3 loop spans 15 amino acids. The junction had 6 bases not matched to a gene; V was cut back by 5 bases and J by 1 base. Germline CDR1 is PRHDT and CDR2 is FYEKMQ (reference sequence). The CDR3 region has the DNA TGTGCCAGCAGCCAATGGACAGGGGTTTCCTACGAGCAGTACTTC. Amino acid sequence: CASSQWTGVSYEQYF.

The chain employs TRBV7-9 and TRBJ2-5; 7 nucleotides match TRBD1. Trimming took 5 bases from V and 4 from J; bases not matched to a gene: 10. The germline V gene encodes CDR1 SEHNR and CDR2 FQNEAQ (reference sequence). The length of the CDR3 is 15 residues. The CDR3, as DNA: TGTGCCAGCAGCCGTACAGGGGCGGAGGCAGAGACCCAGTACTTC. It translates to CASSRTGAEAETQYF. The whole variable domain, remainder taken from reference TRBV7-9 and TRBJ2-5, is DTGVSQNPRHKITKRGQNVTFRCDPISEHNRLYWYRQTLGQGPEFLTYFQNEAQLEKSRLLSDRFSAERPKGSFSTLEIQRTEQGDSAMYLCASSRTGAEAETQYFGPGTRLLVL.

V usage is TRBV5-4 and J usage is TRBJ2-5, with D hard to call. The CDR3 is made up of 13 amino acids. V shed 5 bases and J shed 1 base, with 9 bases lying between them. Germline V CDR1 and CDR2: SGHNT, YYREEE (reference sequence). CDR3 sequence: CASRGPSQETQYF. DNA for the CDR3: TGTGCCAGCAGAGGACCGAGCCAAGAGACCCAGTACTTC.

The chain recombines TRBV10-3 with TRBJ2-7; 8 bases align to TRBD1. There are 16 residues in the CDR3. Losses at the gene ends were 2 bases for V and 3 bases for J; bases not matched to a gene: 9. The V gene's germline CDR1 is ENHRY and CDR2 SYGVKD. The CDR3 is CAISEMGRTGNYEQYF. As DNA, the CDR3 is TGTGCCATCAGTGAGATGGGCAGGACAGGGAACTACGAGCAGTACTTC.

V is TRBV11-2 and J is TRBJ1-2; the match to TRBD1 covers 10 bases. V was clipped by 5 bases and J by 7 bases; unmatched bases: 7. Germline V lookup: CDR1 SGHAT, CDR2 FQNNGV. This CDR3 spans 14 amino acids. CDR3 residues: CASSLRTGGGGYTF. The CDR3 region has the DNA TGTGCCAGCAGCCTCAGGACAGGGGGAGGTGGCTACACCTTC. Full variable domain (missing parts from reference TRBV11-2 and TRBJ1-2): EAGVAQSPRYKIIEKRQSVAFWCNPISGHATLYWYQQILGQGPKLLIQFQNNGVVDDSQLPKDRFSAERLKGVDSTLKIQPAKLEDSAVYLCASSLRTGGGGYTFGSGTRLTVV.

This clone was detected once. The CDR3 nucleotides read TGTGCCAGCAGCCTCGGGGCCGACGGGGGCACAGATACGCAGTATTTT. This gives the protein CASSLGADGGTDTQYF. V is TRBV7-3 and J is TRBJ2-3; D is tentatively TRBD1 or TRBD2 (5 bases each). The CDR3 is made up of 16 amino acids. Germline V gene lookup returns CDR1 SGHTA and CDR2 FQGTGA. Deletions cut 5 bases from V and 1 base from J, with 16 bases between.

The rearrangement uses TRBV21-1 and TRBJ2-7; whether TRBD1, the table's D call, matches the DNA was not checked. TRBV21-1 constitutes a pseudogene. The CDR3 contains 15 residues. This chain's CDR3 is CASSKAVYRPYEQYF. DNA for the CDR3: TGTGCCAGCAGCAAAGCGGTTTACAGACCCTACGAGCAGTACTTC.

The chain carries TRBV4-1 and TRBJ1-5, with 10 bases aligning to TRBD1. CDR3 length equals 15 residues. The germline V gene has CDR1 MGHRA and CDR2 YSYEKL. V lost 1 base to trimming and J lost 7 bases; unmatched junction nucleotides: 4. CDR3 region: CASSQARDRGQPQHF. The CDR3 coding sequence is TGCGCCAGCAGCCAAGCTAGGGACAGGGGACAGCCCCAGCATTTT.

The chain uses TRBV7-3 and TRBJ2-7, with a weak D call TRBD1 (6 bases). The V and J ends lost 5 bases and 4 bases respectively, with 15 bases between them. The CDR3 is 14 amino acids. Germline-derived CDR1 and CDR2 are SGHTA and FQGTGA. CDR3 nucleotide sequence: TGTGCCAGCAGCGAAACAGGGTCCGGGTACGAGCAGTACTTC. Amino acids: CASSETGSGYEQYF. The whole variable domain, remainder taken from reference TRBV7-3 and TRBJ2-7, is GAGVSQTPSNKVTEKGKYVELRCDPISGHTALYWYRQSLGQGPEFLIYFQGTGAADDSGLPNDRFFAVRPEGSVSTLKIQRTERGDSAVYLCASSETGSGYEQYFGPGTRLTVT.